This TCR beta chain appears in the sequencing data of a study of T cell responses to AZD1222 COVID-19 vaccine. Study overall: Pooling was applied to second doses at about 4 or about 12 weeks.

Concerning this clone: Its cognate antigen is unknown.

The assay was immunoSEQ multiplex PCR, and TCRdb's table has in-frame clones only and misses some. The repertoire holds 130,000 to 150,000 clones, with less than 95% as singletons. In germline, CDR1 is LGHNA, CDR2 YNFKEQ. The length of the CDR3 is 14 residues. V was cut by 0 bases and J by 4 bases, with 9 bases left in between. The study, taken as a whole, reports: Spike-specific TCR breadth and depth went up after people got two AZD1222 doses. There were vaccine-associated CD4 TCRs across spike, dominant at 160-218 and 743-854. Recipients of AZD1222 seropositive at baseline numbered only 5 to 7.

Sequenced here: peripheral blood, sampled on day 0 of AZD1222 vaccination. The sequence derives from an adult in good health. The chain uses TRBV4-2 and TRBJ1-1; D is unclear. CDR3 loop: CASSQDPDSTEAFF. For the CDR3, the DNA is TGTGCCAGCAGCCAAGATCCCGATAGCACTGAAGCTTTCTTT.